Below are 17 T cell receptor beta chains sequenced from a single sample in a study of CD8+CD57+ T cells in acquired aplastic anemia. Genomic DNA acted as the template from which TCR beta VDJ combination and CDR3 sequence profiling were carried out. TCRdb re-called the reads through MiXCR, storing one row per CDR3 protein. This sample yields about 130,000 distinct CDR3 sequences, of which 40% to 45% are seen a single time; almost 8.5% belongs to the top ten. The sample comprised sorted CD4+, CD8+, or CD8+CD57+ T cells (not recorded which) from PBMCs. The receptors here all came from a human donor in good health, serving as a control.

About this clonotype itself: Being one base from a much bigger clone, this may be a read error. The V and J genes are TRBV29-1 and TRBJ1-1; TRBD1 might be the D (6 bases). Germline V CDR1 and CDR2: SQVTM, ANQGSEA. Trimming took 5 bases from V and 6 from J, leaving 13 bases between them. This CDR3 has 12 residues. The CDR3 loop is CSVTRQAAEAFF. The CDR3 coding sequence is TGCAGCGTTACGAGACAGGCGGCTGAAGCTTTCTTT.

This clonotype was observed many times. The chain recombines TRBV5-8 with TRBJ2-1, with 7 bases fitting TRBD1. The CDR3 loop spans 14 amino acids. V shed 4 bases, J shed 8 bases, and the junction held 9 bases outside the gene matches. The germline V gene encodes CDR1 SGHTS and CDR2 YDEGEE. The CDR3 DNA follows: TGTGCCAGCAGCCCGACAGGGCTAATCGATGAGCAGTTCTTC. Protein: CASSPTGLIDEQFF.

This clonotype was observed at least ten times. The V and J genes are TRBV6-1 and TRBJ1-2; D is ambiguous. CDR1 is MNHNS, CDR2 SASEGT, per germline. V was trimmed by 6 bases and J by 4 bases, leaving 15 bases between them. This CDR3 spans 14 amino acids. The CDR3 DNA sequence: TGTGCCAGCAGACTATTGAGAGAGAGCTATGGCTACACCTTC. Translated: CASRLLRESYGYTF.

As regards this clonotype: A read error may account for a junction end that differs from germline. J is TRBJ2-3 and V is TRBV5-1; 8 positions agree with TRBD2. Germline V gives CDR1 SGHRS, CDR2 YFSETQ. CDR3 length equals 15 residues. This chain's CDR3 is CASSLSRGGTDTRYF. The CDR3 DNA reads TGCGCCAGCAGCTTGAGTCGGGGGGGCACAGATACGCGGTATTTT.

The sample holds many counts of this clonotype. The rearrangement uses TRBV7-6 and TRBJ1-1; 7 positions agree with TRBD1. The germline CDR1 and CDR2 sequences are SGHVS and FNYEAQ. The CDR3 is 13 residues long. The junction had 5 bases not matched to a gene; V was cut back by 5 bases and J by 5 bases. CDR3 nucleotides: TGTGCCAGCAGCCGACAGGGAGGTACTGAAGCTTTCTTT. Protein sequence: CASSRQGGTEAFF.

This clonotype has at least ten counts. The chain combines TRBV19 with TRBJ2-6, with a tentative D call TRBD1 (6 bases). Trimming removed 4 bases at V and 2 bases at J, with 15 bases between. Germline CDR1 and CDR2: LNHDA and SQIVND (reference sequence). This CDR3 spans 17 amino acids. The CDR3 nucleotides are TGTGCCAGTAGTACCTTGACAGGTCCGGCTGGGGCCAACGTCCTGACTTTC. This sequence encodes CASSTLTGPAGANVLTF.

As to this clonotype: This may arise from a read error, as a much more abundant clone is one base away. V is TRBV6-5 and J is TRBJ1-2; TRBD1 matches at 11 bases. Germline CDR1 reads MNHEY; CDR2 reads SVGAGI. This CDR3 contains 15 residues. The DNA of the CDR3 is TGTGCCAGCAGTTACGGAGGACAGGGGGCGTATGGCCACACCTTC. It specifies CASSYGGQGAYGHTF.

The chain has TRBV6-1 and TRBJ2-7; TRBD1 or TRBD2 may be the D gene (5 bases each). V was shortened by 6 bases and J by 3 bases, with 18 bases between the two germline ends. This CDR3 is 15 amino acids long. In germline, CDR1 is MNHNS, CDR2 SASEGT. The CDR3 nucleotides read TGTGCCAGCAGATCCGGGACCCCCGGCCTCTACGAGCAGTACTTC. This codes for CASRSGTPGLYEQYF.

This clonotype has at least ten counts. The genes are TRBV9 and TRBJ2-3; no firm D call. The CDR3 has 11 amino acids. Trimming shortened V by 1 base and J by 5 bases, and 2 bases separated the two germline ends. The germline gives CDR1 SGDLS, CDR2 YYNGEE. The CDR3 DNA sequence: TGTGCCAGCAGCGTAAGAGATACGCAGTATTTT. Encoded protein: CASSVRDTQYF.

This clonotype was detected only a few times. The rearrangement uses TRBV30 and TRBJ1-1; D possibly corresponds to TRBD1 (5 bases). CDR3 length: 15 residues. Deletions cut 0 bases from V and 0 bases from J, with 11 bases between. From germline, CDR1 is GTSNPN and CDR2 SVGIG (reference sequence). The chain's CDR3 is CAWSVKGWVNTEAFF. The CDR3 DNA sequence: TGTGCCTGGAGTGTTAAGGGGTGGGTGAACACTGAAGCTTTCTTT.

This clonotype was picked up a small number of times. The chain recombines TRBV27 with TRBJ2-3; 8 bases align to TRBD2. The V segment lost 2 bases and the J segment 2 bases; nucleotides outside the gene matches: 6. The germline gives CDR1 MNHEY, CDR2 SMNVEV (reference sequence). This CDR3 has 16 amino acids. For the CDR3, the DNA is TGTGCCAGCAGTTTACTTAGCGGGACCCCCACAGATACGCAGTATTTT. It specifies CASSLLSGTPTDTQYF.

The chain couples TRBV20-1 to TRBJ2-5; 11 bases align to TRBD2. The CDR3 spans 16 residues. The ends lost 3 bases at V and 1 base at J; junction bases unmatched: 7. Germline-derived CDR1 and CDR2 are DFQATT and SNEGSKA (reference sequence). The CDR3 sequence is CSASPLLAGAQETQYF. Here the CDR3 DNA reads TGCAGTGCTAGCCCTTTACTAGCGGGGGCCCAAGAGACCCAGTACTTC.

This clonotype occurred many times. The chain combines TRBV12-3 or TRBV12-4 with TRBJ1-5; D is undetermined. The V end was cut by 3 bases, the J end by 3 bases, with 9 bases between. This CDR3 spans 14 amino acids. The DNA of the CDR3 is TGTGCCAGCAGTTTTAGAGAGTACAATCAGCCCCAGCATTTT. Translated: CASSFREYNQPQHF.

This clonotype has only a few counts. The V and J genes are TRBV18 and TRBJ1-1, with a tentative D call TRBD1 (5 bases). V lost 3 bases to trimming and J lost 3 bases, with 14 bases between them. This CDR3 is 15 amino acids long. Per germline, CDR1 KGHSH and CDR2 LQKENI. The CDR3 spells CASSPPWGGHTEAFF. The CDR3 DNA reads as TGTGCCAGCTCACCCCCGTGGGGGGGTCACACTGAAGCTTTCTTT.

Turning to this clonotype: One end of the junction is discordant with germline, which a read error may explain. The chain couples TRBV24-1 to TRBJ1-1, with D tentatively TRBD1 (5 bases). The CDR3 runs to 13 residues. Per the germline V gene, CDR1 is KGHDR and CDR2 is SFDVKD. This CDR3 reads CASSRYGGTEAFF. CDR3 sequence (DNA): TGTGCCAGCAGTCGGTACGGGGGCACTGAAGCTTTCTTT.

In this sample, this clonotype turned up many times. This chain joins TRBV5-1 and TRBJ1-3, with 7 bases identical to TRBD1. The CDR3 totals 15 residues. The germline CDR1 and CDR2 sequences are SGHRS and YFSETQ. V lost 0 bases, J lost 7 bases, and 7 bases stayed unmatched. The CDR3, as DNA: TGCGCCAGCAGCTTGGCCAGGGGGGGTCGGAACACCATATATTTT. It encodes CASSLARGGRNTIYF.

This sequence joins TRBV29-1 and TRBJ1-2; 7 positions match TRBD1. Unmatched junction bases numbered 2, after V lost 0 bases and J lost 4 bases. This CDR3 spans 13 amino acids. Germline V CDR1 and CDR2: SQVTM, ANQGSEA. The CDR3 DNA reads TGCAGCGTTGAAGAGGCAGGGGGCTATGGCTACACCTTC. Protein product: CSVEEAGGYGYTF.